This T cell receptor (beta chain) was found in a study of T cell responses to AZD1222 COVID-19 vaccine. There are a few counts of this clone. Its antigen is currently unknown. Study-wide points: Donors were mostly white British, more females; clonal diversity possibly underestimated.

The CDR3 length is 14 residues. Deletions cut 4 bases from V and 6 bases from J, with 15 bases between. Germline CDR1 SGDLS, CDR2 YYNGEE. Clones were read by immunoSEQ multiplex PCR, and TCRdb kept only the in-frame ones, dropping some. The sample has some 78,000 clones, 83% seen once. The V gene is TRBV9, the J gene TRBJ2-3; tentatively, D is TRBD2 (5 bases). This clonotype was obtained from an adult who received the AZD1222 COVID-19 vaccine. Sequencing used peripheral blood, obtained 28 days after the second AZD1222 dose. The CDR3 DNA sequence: TGTGCCAGCAGCCCCCAGGTTAGCGCTGATACGCAGTATTTT. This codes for CASSPQVSADTQYF.